This TCR beta chain comes out of a study of control samples from healthy donors and cancer patients. Trimming shortened V by 6 bases and J by 3 bases, and 13 bases separated the two germline ends. The CDR3 sequence is 14 residues long. Germline V gene data show CDR1 as LNHDA and CDR2 as SQIVND (reference sequence). Assay: immunoSEQ multiplex PCR; the TCRdb copy retains only in-frame clones and omits some. In the table there are 150,000 to 200,000 clones, approximately 90% of which are singletons. Sequencing was performed on blood. V and J are TRBV19 and TRBJ2-3; D is possibly TRBD1 (5 bases). The receptor's source is a man aged 25 to 40 in good health. The CDR3 loop is CASSPTKGTDTQYF. DNA of the CDR3: TGTGCCAGTAGCCCCACGAAGGGGACAGATACGCAGTATTTT.